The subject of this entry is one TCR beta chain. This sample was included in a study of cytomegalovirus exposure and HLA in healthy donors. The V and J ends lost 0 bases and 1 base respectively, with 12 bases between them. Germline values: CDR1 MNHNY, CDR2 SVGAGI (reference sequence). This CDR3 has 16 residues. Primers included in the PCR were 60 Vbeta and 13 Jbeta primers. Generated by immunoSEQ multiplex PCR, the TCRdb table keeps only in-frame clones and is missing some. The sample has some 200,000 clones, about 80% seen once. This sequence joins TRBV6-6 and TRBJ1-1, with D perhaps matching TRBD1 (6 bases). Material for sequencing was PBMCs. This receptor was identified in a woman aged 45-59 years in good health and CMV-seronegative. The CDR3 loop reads CASSYSWTDSNTEAFF. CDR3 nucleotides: TGTGCCAGCAGTTACTCCTGGACAGACTCGAACACTGAAGCTTTCTTT.